The T cell receptor (beta chain) described here comes from a study of T-cell reconstitution after alpha-beta-depleted transplantation in children (dated by TCRdb to about 2016). Background on the whole study: The study quantitatively tracked T-cell immune reconstitution after TCRalphabeta/CD19-depleted allogeneic hematopoietic cell transplantation in children using TCR repertoire profiling.

What the work shows at the level of the full study, not this receptor alone: The high TCRbeta diversity at day 60 in some patients was ascribed to recipient T cells and intrathymic progenitors that had survived conditioning. The frequencies of hyperexpanded clones fell over the following months, and after one year, T-cell counts and TCRbeta diversity were mostly attributed to newly produced T cells. About two months after transplant, the apparently early recovery of alphabetaT-cell counts reportedly depended on just several hundred clones that had expanded rapidly and came from non-depleted graft cells.

Library creation used PCR. TCRdb lists the instrument as Illumina HiSeq 2500. To normalize quantification of the TCRbeta repertoire, the TCR libraries were built with molecular barcoding that relied on unique molecular identifiers. In TCRdb, the public reads were trimmed at Q25 with fastp and aligned with MiXCR, with productive beta chains retained. Rows are unified per CDR3 protein, each entry keeping the most common DNA and genes. The sample contains 500,000 to 650,000 distinct CDR3 sequences, about an eighth of them found a single time. Approximately 14% of the sample is in the top ten clones. V is clipped by 11 bases and J by 0 bases, and the sequence between their germline boundaries is 16 bases long. CDR1 is given as SGHAT and CDR2 as FQNNGV, both from the germline V gene. From cysteine to phenylalanine, the CDR3 is 14 amino acids long. Only the CDR3 DNA stays, 42 bases, in frame from base 1.

Reading the label with the study, this specimen's treatment or condition is: allogeneic hematopoietic cell transplantation with graft depleted of TCRalphabeta T cells and CD19 B cells. Transplant recipients were children who received TCRalphabeta/CD19-depleted allogeneic hematopoietic cell grafts. Regarding this clonotype: Its specific antigen is unknown. Base qualities are not provided; no much larger clone lies one nucleotide away.

The specimen was PBMCs, mostly from graft donor cells, collected 180 days after TCRalphabeta/CD19-depleted stem cell transplant. This sequence uses TRBV11-2 and TRBJ1-1; no confident D gene assignment can be made. The receptor comes from a female patient aged 2-15 years who had a stem cell transplant for aplastic anemia, so the T cells may come from the graft donor. The CDR3: CAAGADGLNTEAFF. In nucleotide form, the sequence is TGTGCCGCAGGAGCCGACGGGCTGAACACTGAAGCTTTCTTT.